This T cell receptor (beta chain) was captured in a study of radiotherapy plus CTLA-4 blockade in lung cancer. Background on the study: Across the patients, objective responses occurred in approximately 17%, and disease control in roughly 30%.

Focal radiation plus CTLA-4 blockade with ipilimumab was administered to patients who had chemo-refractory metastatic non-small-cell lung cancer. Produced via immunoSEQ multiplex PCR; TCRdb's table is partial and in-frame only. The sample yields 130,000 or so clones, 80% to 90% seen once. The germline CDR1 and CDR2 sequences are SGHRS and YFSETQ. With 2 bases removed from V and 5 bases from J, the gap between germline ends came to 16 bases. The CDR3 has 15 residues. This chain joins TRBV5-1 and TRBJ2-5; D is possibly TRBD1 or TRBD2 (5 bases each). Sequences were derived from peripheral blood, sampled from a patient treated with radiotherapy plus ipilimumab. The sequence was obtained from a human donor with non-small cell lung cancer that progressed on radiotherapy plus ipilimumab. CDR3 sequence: CASSFLRGPTETQYF. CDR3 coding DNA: TGCGCCAGCAGCTTTCTACGGGGACCAACCGAGACCCAGTACTTC.